Below, 14 T cell receptor beta chains from the same sample are listed, as sequenced in a study of blood T cell repertoires in COVID-19. Repertoires were generated with immunoSEQ multiplex PCR, while TCRdb's copy carries only in-frame clones and drops some. Of 210,000 or so clones in the sample, almost 90% were seen once. The sample taken for sequencing was peripheral blood. The receptor set was obtained from a woman aged 55 to 70 with acute or convalescent COVID-19.

The chain uses TRBV11-3 and TRBJ2-1, with 11 bases matching TRBD2. CDR1 is SGHNT, CDR2 YENEEA, per germline. V lost 4 bases to trimming and J lost 1 base; unmatched junction nucleotides: 3. The CDR3 is 16 amino acids. DNA of the CDR3: TGTGCCAGCAGCTCCAGACTAGCGGGATCCTACAATGAGCAGTTCTTC. It translates to CASSSRLAGSYNEQFF. The entire variable domain, with the rest obtained from reference TRBV11-3 and TRBJ2-1, is as follows: EAGVVQSPRYKIIEKKQPVAFWCNPISGHNTLYWYLQNLGQGPELLIRYENEEAVDDSQLPKDRFSAERLKGVDSTLKIQPAELGDSAVYLCASSSRLAGSYNEQFFGPGTRLTVL.

The V and J genes are TRBV9 and TRBJ2-3; 12 nucleotides match TRBD2. Losses at the gene ends were 0 bases for V and 4 bases for J; bases not matched to a gene: 6. The length of the CDR3 is 17 residues. Germline V gene sequence: CDR1 SGDLS, CDR2 YYNGEE. The CDR3 spells CASSVEPSGRAADTQYF. CDR3 nucleotide sequence: TGTGCCAGCAGCGTAGAGCCTAGCGGGAGGGCAGCAGATACGCAGTATTTT.

This clone was picked up a small number of times. This rearrangement joins TRBV6-5 to TRBJ1-1; 7 bases align to TRBD1. The V segment lost 6 bases and the J segment 3 bases; nucleotides outside the gene matches: 4. CDR3 length: 13 amino acids. Germline V gives CDR1 MNHEY, CDR2 SVGAGI. For the CDR3, the DNA is TGTGCCAGCAGAGGGGGACAGTACACTGAAGCTTTCTTT. This sequence encodes CASRGGQYTEAFF.

The chain uses TRBV5-1 and TRBJ1-2; 8 bases are shared with TRBD1. The junction had 5 bases not matched to a gene; V was cut back by 0 bases and J by 4 bases. The germline gives CDR1 SGHRS, CDR2 YFSETQ. The length of the CDR3 is 15 residues. The chain's CDR3 is CASSLAAGGTYGYTF. The CDR3 region has the DNA TGCGCCAGCAGCTTGGCAGCAGGGGGCACCTATGGCTACACCTTC. The entire variable domain, with the rest obtained from reference TRBV5-1 and TRBJ1-2, is as follows: KAGVTQTPRYLIKTRGQQVTLSCSPISGHRSVSWYQQTPGQGLQFLFEYFSETQRNKGNFPGRFSGRQFSNSRSEMNVSTLELGDSALYLCASSLAAGGTYGYTFGSGTRLTVV.

This clone came up once. CDR3 nucleotides: TGTGCCAGCAGCAGACAGGGGTCCTATGGCTACACCTTC. Translating gives CASSRQGSYGYTF. The chain employs TRBV5-4 and TRBJ1-2, with TRBD1 identical over 8 bases. V dropped 4 bases and J dropped 4; count of bases not matched to a gene: 3. The CDR3 contains 13 residues. Germline assignment: CDR1 SGHNT and CDR2 YYREEE (reference sequence). Complete variable domain (other parts from reference TRBV5-4 and TRBJ1-2): ETGVTQSPTHLIKTRGQQVTLRCSSQSGHNTVSWYQQALGQGPQFIFQYYREEENGRGNFPPRFSGLQFPNYSSELNVNALELDDSALYLCASSRQGSYGYTFGSGTRLTVV.

The J gene is TRBJ2-1, the V gene TRBV13, with TRBD1 identical over 11 bases. The CDR3 covers 15 residues. V gave up 3 bases and J gave up 3 bases; unmatched junction bases: 1. Germline V gene sequence: CDR1 PRHDT, CDR2 FYEKMQ (reference sequence). The CDR3 DNA is TGTGCCAGCAGCTTGGGACAGGGGGGCTACAATGAGCAGTTCTTC. As protein: CASSLGQGGYNEQFF.

In nucleotides, the CDR3 is TGTGCCAGCAGCCAAGATCCGGTTACTAGCGGATTGTTACTAGCCAAAAACATTCAGTACTTC. This codes for CASSQDPVTSGLLLAKNIQYF. V and J are TRBV3-1 (or the pseudogene TRBV3-2) and TRBJ2-4, with 8 bases matching TRBD2. CDR1 LGHDT and CDR2 YNNKEL come from the germline V gene (reference sequence). Losses at the gene ends were 0 bases for V and 0 bases for J; bases not matched to a gene: 16. CDR3 length equals 21 residues.

The genes are TRBV6-6 and TRBJ1-5, with 9 bases aligning to TRBD1. This CDR3 contains 16 residues. Germline V gene lookup returns CDR1 MNHNY and CDR2 SVGAGI (reference sequence). V gave up 6 bases and J gave up 3 bases; unmatched junction bases: 9. The CDR3 is CASRTHGTGNNQPQHF. As DNA, the CDR3 is TGTGCCAGCAGGACCCATGGGACAGGGAACAATCAGCCCCAGCATTTT.

This chain links TRBV6-4 with TRBJ1-1; D unresolved. The germline V gene has CDR1 MRHNA and CDR2 SNTAGT. The V end lost 0 bases, the J end lost 11 bases, and 7 bases lay between the germline ends. The CDR3 totals 11 residues. CDR3 nucleotides: TGTGCCAGCAGTGACTCGTTGGAGGCTTTCTTT. It is translated as CASSDSLEAFF.

This sequence joins TRBV30 and TRBJ1-1; 8 positions agree with TRBD1. V lost 3 bases and J lost 1; bases outside the gene matches: 7. The CDR3 covers 15 residues. CDR1 and CDR2 (germline): GTSNPN, SVGIG (reference sequence). This chain's CDR3 is CAWSGRGPSNTEAFF. The CDR3 DNA is TGTGCCTGGAGCGGCAGGGGGCCTTCGAACACTGAAGCTTTCTTT.

The rearrangement links TRBV5-6 to TRBJ1-5, with a weak D call TRBD1 (5 bases). V lost 0 bases to trimming and J lost 5 bases, with 12 bases between them. CDR1 SGHDT and CDR2 YYEEEE come from the germline V gene. This CDR3 has 15 amino acids. The CDR3 loop reads CASSLEGREDQPQHF. CDR3 DNA: TGTGCCAGCAGCTTGGAGGGGAGGGAGGATCAGCCCCAGCATTTT.

The V call is TRBV15, the J call TRBJ1-3; D not certain. Trimming stripped 0 bases from V and 4 bases from J, with 13 bases between. CDR1 LNHNV and CDR2 YYDKDF come from the germline V gene (reference sequence). The CDR3 runs 16 residues. The CDR3 sequence: CATSRDSPGGGNTIYF. For the CDR3, the DNA is TGTGCCACCAGCAGAGATAGCCCGGGAGGGGGAAACACCATATATTTT.

J is TRBJ1-2 and V is TRBV5-1, with unresolved D. This CDR3 spans 12 amino acids. The germline V gene encodes CDR1 SGHRS and CDR2 YFSETQ. V was cut by 1 base and J by 1 base, with 2 bases left in between. The CDR3, as DNA: TGCGCCAGCAGCTTGCTTAACTATGGCTACACCTTC. This codes for CASSLLNYGYTF.

This clone came up a few times. This chain joins TRBV29-1 and TRBJ2-2, with D possibly TRBD2 on 6 matching bases. CDR3 length: 14 amino acids. V gave up 3 bases and J gave up 5 bases, with 13 bases separating them. CDR1 and CDR2 from the germline V gene are SQVTM and ANQGSEA. CDR3 region: CSVERGVGTGELFF. CDR3 coding DNA: TGCAGCGTTGAGCGGGGAGTTGGTACCGGGGAGCTGTTTTTT.